Given below is one T cell receptor (beta chain) in context. Antigen: not known. This entry comes from a study of CD8 T cells in ankylosing spondylitis. Quantitative 5'-RACE was performed with molecular barcodes, and it yielded the TCR beta libraries. MiXCR, run by TCRdb on the 5' RACE reads, gives a single entry per CDR3 protein. The top ten clones hold nearly 60% of a sample with 85,000 to 90,000 distinct CDR3 sequences, about 27% of them seen once. Points from the study as a whole: A TCR beta motif made of fewer than ten highly homologous variants seemed typical of ankylosing spondylitis blood. Disease-linked clones were found to be CD8+ and relatively rare in peripheral blood. Earlier authors reported some of these motif variants in reactive arthritis synovial fluid and blood.

The germline gives CDR1 MNHEY, CDR2 SVGEGT. The CDR3 totals 15 residues. Losses at the gene ends were 10 bases for V and 0 bases for J; bases not matched to a gene: 8. The TCR comes from a male donor with ankylosing spondylitis or in good health (not recorded which). Sequenced: blood, either unsorted or a sorted T cell fraction (not recorded which). The V and J genes are TRBV6-2 or TRBV6-3 and TRBJ2-3, with 9 bases that match TRBD2. CDR3 nucleotide sequence: TGTGCCACTACGAACCTAGCGGGGAGCACAGATACGCAGTATTTT. Amino acids: CATTNLAGSTDTQYF.